Below are 32 T cell receptor beta chains sequenced from a single sample in a study of T cell responses to AZD1222 COVID-19 vaccine. Generated by immunoSEQ multiplex PCR, the TCRdb table keeps only in-frame clones and is missing some. The sample consists of about 130,000 clones, roughly 87% of them appearing once. This specimen was peripheral blood, taken on day 0 of AZD1222 vaccination. Source of these receptors: an adult in good health.

The V gene is TRBV11-2, the J gene TRBJ1-3, with TRBD1 identical over 8 bases. The CDR3 is 16 amino acids. With V trimmed by 4 bases and J by 3 bases, 8 bases remained unmatched. Germline CDR1 is SGHAT and CDR2 is FQNNGV. Written as DNA, the CDR3 is TGTGCCAGCAGCTCTCCCAGGGGGCGAATTGGAAACACCATATATTTT. Translation gives CASSSPRGRIGNTIYF. The whole variable domain, filled in from reference TRBV11-2 and TRBJ1-3, reads EAGVAQSPRYKIIEKRQSVAFWCNPISGHATLYWYQQILGQGPKLLIQFQNNGVVDDSQLPKDRFSAERLKGVDSTLKIQPAKLEDSAVYLCASSSPRGRIGNTIYFGEGSWLTVV.

This clone was observed once. V is TRBV24-1 and J is TRBJ1-1; D not certain. V lost 5 bases and J 3 bases, leaving 9 bases between the germline ends. The CDR3 loop spans 13 amino acids. The V gene's germline CDR1 is KGHDR and CDR2 SFDVKD. CDR3 residues: CATSVLRHTEAFF. The CDR3 DNA sequence: TGTGCCACCAGTGTACTTAGGCACACTGAAGCTTTCTTT.

In this sample, this clone turned up a few times. This sequence joins TRBV6-5 and TRBJ1-6; D not certain. V lost 5 bases to trimming and J lost 6 bases, with 8 bases between them. This CDR3 spans 13 amino acids. The germline gives CDR1 MNHEY, CDR2 SVGAGI. In DNA, the CDR3 is TGTGCCAGCAGTCGAAGCTTTAATTCACCCCTCCACTTT. Residues: CASSRSFNSPLHF.

The chain links TRBV9 to TRBJ1-6; no clear D gene. Trimming took 0 bases from V and 8 from J, leaving 12 bases between them. This CDR3 comprises 15 residues. CDR1 is SGDLS, CDR2 YYNGEE, per germline. The CDR3 DNA reads as TGTGCCAGCAGCGTAGAACAGCTTACCGATTCACCCCTCCACTTT. Translating gives CASSVEQLTDSPLHF.

The chain uses TRBV18 and TRBJ2-1; 7 positions agree with TRBD2. The germline V gene encodes CDR1 KGHSH and CDR2 LQKENI. The V segment lost 4 bases and the J segment 5 bases; nucleotides outside the gene matches: 5. There are 14 residues in the CDR3. The CDR3: CASSRQGLDNEQFF. CDR3 DNA: TGTGCCAGCTCACGTCAAGGACTAGACAATGAGCAGTTCTTC.

This chain joins TRBV9 and TRBJ1-3; the D gene is possibly TRBD1 (5 bases). The CDR3 has 16 residues. Trimming removed 0 bases from V and 0 bases from J, with 10 bases in between. CDR1 is SGDLS, CDR2 YYNGEE, per germline. The CDR3 nucleotides read TGTGCCAGCAGCGTAGCGGGGGACCTCTCTGGAAACACCATATATTTT. Protein product: CASSVAGDLSGNTIYF.

V gene TRBV5-1 combines with J gene TRBJ2-5; D possibly uses TRBD1 or TRBD2 (5 bases each). V lost 4 bases and J 5 bases, leaving 21 bases between the germline ends. The CDR3 consists of 16 residues. The germline V gene encodes CDR1 SGHRS and CDR2 YFSETQ. For the CDR3, the DNA is TGCGCCAGCAGCAACCTCCCTCCGGGGCGGACGGAGACCCAGTACTTC. Its translation: CASSNLPPGRTETQYF. Combining the CDR3 with reference TRBV5-1 and TRBJ2-5 gives the whole variable domain KAGVTQTPRYLIKTRGQQVTLSCSPISGHRSVSWYQQTPGQGLQFLFEYFSETQRNKGNFPGRFSGRQFSNSRSEMNVSTLELGDSALYLCASSNLPPGRTETQYFGPGTRLLVL.

The chain couples TRBV11-2 to TRBJ2-3; maybe TRBD2 (5 bases). This CDR3 is built from 15 residues. Trimming cost V 0 bases and J 3 bases, with 10 bases left between them. The germline gives CDR1 SGHAT, CDR2 FQNNGV. Here the CDR3 reads CASSLDPLVTDTQYF. For the CDR3, the DNA is TGTGCCAGCAGCTTAGATCCACTAGTGACAGATACGCAGTATTTT.

The chain joins TRBV18 to TRBJ2-5; tentatively, D is TRBD1 (5 bases). Germline V gene sequence: CDR1 KGHSH, CDR2 LQKENI. This CDR3 contains 14 residues. Trimming shortened V by 4 bases and J by 2 bases, and 11 bases separated the two germline ends. CDR3 sequence (DNA): TGTGCCAGCTCACAGGGGTCGGGTCAAGAGACCCAGTACTTC. Protein: CASSQGSGQETQYF.

This clone came up a few times. The chain is built from TRBV7-8 and TRBJ2-1; 8 bases map to TRBD1. CDR1 and CDR2 from the germline V gene are SGHVS and FQNEAQ. This CDR3 contains 14 residues. Trimming cost V 5 bases and J 8 bases; bases outside gene matches: 8. The chain's CDR3 is CASSKTGAMYEQFF. The CDR3 nucleotides are TGTGCCAGCAGCAAGACAGGGGCAATGTATGAGCAGTTCTTC.

This chain joins TRBV5-4 and TRBJ1-2, with a tentative D call TRBD1 (5 bases). V was pared by 4 bases and J by 0 bases, with 7 bases between. The CDR3 contains 13 residues. Germline V gene data show CDR1 as SGHNT and CDR2 as YYREEE (reference sequence). CDR3 sequence reads: CASSQGTNYGYTF. The CDR3 DNA is TGTGCCAGCAGCCAGGGCACTAACTATGGCTACACCTTC.

This clone was seen a single time. The chain is built from TRBV5-1 and TRBJ2-3; TRBD1 is a possible D gene (5 bases). Germline assignment: CDR1 SGHRS and CDR2 YFSETQ. Trimming removed 1 base at V and 4 bases at J, with 13 bases between. The CDR3 has 15 residues. CDR3 bases: TGCGCCAGCAGCTTGACATGGGGCAGGTCAGATACGCAGTATTTT. Protein product: CASSLTWGRSDTQYF.

This chain connects TRBV27 to TRBJ2-6, with D unclear. Germline V gene lookup returns CDR1 MNHEY and CDR2 SMNVEV (reference sequence). Trimming pared 5 bases from V and 2 bases from J, leaving 4 bases between. The CDR3 sequence is 13 residues long. The chain's CDR3 is CASSHPGANVLTF. CDR3 sequence (DNA): TGTGCCAGCAGTCACCCTGGGGCCAACGTCCTGACTTTC. The full variable domain, completed using reference TRBV27 and TRBJ2-6, is EAQVTQNPRYLITVTGKKLTVTCSQNMNHEYMSWYRQDPGLGLRQIYYSMNVEVTDKGDVPEGYKVSRKEKRNFPLILESPSPNQTSLYFCASSHPGANVLTFGAGSRLTVL.

This sequence joins TRBV23-1 and TRBJ2-7, with unresolved D. TRBV23-1 has ORF status, its function being uncertain. Trimming stripped 0 bases from V and 5 bases from J, with 11 bases between. The CDR3 runs to 14 residues. CDR3 amino acids: CASSQSAHRHEQYF. Here the CDR3 DNA reads TGCGCCAGCAGTCAATCGGCCCACCGACACGAGCAGTACTTC.

V is TRBV28 and J is TRBJ1-4, with no clear D. The CDR3 length is 14 residues. CDR1 is MDHEN, CDR2 SYDVKM, per germline. V was clipped by 7 bases and J by 6 bases, with 15 bases between them. The CDR3 DNA is TGTGCCAGCAATCAGGTCGCGATTGATGAAAAACTGTTTTTT. Residues: CASNQVAIDEKLFF.

CDR3 amino acids: CAWSVAENTEAFF. In nucleotides, the CDR3 is TGTGCCTGGAGTGTGGCAGAGAACACTGAAGCTTTCTTT. This rearrangement joins TRBV30 to TRBJ1-1; unclear D gene. V lost 0 bases and J 1 base, leaving 6 bases between the germline ends. This CDR3 is built from 13 residues. Germline-derived CDR1 and CDR2 are GTSNPN and SVGIG (reference sequence).

The chain links TRBV28 to TRBJ2-1; the D is unclear. Germline V gene data show CDR1 as MDHEN and CDR2 as SYDVKM. The CDR3 extends over 18 amino acids. V shed 2 bases and J shed 0 bases, with 17 bases lying between them. The chain's CDR3 is CASSLPLRSSASYNEQFF. The CDR3 DNA is TGTGCCAGCAGTTTACCCCTCCGAAGCAGCGCCTCCTACAATGAGCAGTTCTTC.

The chain has TRBV6-2 or TRBV6-3 and TRBJ2-6; 7 bases are a match to TRBD2. Germline V CDR1 and CDR2: MNHEY, SVGEGT. V lost 8 bases to trimming and J lost 3 bases; unmatched junction nucleotides: 28. The CDR3 extends over 22 amino acids. The DNA of the CDR3 is TGTGCCAGCCGCCCCGCCGCCTTCGATGGCGGGGGTGGAAATAATGGGGCCAACGTCCTGACTTTC. It is translated as CASRPAAFDGGGGNNGANVLTF.

V is TRBV2 and J is TRBJ2-7; maybe TRBD1 (6 bases). V was cut by 1 base and J by 12 bases, with 13 bases left in between. The CDR3 spans 12 residues. Per germline, CDR1 SNHLY and CDR2 FYNNEI. CDR3 loop: CASSEEIQGSYF. In DNA form, the CDR3 reads TGTGCCAGCAGTGAAGAGATCCAGGGGTCGTACTTC.

In nucleotides, the CDR3 is TGTGCCAGCAGACCGGGCCACGGATTCCAGCGGGTGGGCCACGAGCAGTACTTC. Translation: CASRPGHGFQRVGHEQYF. The V and J genes are TRBV11-2 and TRBJ2-7, with D possibly matching TRBD2 (6 bases). V lost 6 bases and J lost 5, with 29 bases in between. In germline, CDR1 is SGHAT, CDR2 FQNNGV. The CDR3 consists of 18 residues. The full variable domain, its missing parts supplied by reference TRBV11-2 and TRBJ2-7, is EAGVAQSPRYKIIEKRQSVAFWCNPISGHATLYWYQQILGQGPKLLIQFQNNGVVDDSQLPKDRFSAERLKGVDSTLKIQPAKLEDSAVYLCASRPGHGFQRVGHEQYFGPGTRLTVT.

V and J are TRBV5-1 and TRBJ2-5; no clear D gene. Germline V gives CDR1 SGHRS, CDR2 YFSETQ. This CDR3 has 14 residues. The germline V and J ends were trimmed by 0 bases and 2 bases, with 8 bases remaining between them. The chain's CDR3 is CASSLAGQQETQYF. The DNA for the CDR3 is TGCGCCAGCAGCTTGGCTGGGCAGCAAGAGACCCAGTACTTC.

The J gene is TRBJ2-5, the V gene TRBV5-1, with D tentatively TRBD1 (6 bases). From germline, CDR1 is SGHRS and CDR2 YFSETQ. The CDR3 has 14 residues. With 3 bases removed from V and 6 bases from J, the gap between germline ends came to 15 bases. CDR3: CASSSPRQGKTQYF. CDR3 in DNA: TGCGCCAGCAGCTCTCCTCGTCAGGGGAAGACCCAGTACTTC.

The V gene is TRBV29-1, the J gene TRBJ2-6, with 10 bases lining up with TRBD2. The CDR3 runs to 20 residues. Per the germline V gene, CDR1 is SQVTM and CDR2 is ANQGSEA. J was trimmed by 0 bases and V by 6 bases; bases with no gene match: 17. The CDR3, as DNA: TGCAGCGTCCAGGGGGAAGGATTAGCGGGGGGCCTCTCTGGGGCCAACGTCCTGACTTTC. It is translated as CSVQGEGLAGGLSGANVLTF.

V is TRBV19 and J is TRBJ2-4; D might be TRBD1 (6 bases). V was trimmed by 7 bases and J by 16 bases, leaving 29 bases between them. The CDR3 consists of 15 residues. Germline V gives CDR1 LNHDA, CDR2 SQIVND (reference sequence). The CDR3 loop reads CASNPGETGAAIRYF. CDR3 bases: TGTGCCAGTAACCCTGGAGAGACAGGAGCGGCTATTCGTTACTTC.

The V gene is TRBV14, the J gene TRBJ1-3; TRBD1 might be the D (5 bases). Deletions cut 4 bases from V and 0 bases from J, with 19 bases between. The CDR3 runs to 18 residues. From germline, CDR1 is SGHDN and CDR2 FVKESK. The CDR3, as DNA: TGTGCCAGCAGCCTCCTAAGGGGCAGCCAAAACTCTGGAAACACCATATATTTT. Amino acids: CASSLLRGSQNSGNTIYF.

This sequence joins TRBV7-9 and TRBJ2-6; D unresolved. CDR3 length equals 16 residues. Germline V gene data show CDR1 as SEHNR and CDR2 as FQNEAQ (reference sequence). V was clipped by 3 bases and J by 3 bases, with 12 bases between them. The CDR3 sequence: CASSFILGGGANVLTF. The CDR3 nucleotides are TGTGCCAGCAGCTTTATTTTAGGTGGTGGGGCCAACGTCCTGACTTTC.

The chain couples TRBV6-5 to TRBJ2-7; D uncertain. Germline V gene lookup returns CDR1 MNHEY and CDR2 SVGAGI. The ends were cut back, 11 bases at V and 0 bases at J, with 14 bases in the middle. This CDR3 has 13 amino acids. CDR3 DNA: TGTGCCGCCAGATCAGGATTCTCCTACGAGCAGTACTTC. Translation gives CAARSGFSYEQYF.

The gene calls are TRBV27 and TRBJ1-5; D is unresolved. The CDR3 is made up of 15 amino acids. From germline, CDR1 is MNHEY and CDR2 SMNVEV (reference sequence). With 5 bases removed from V and 0 bases from J, the gap between germline ends came to 11 bases. CDR3 sequence: CASSRAFYSNQPQHF. The CDR3 DNA reads TGTGCCAGCAGTCGGGCTTTTTATAGCAATCAGCCCCAGCATTTT.

The chain has TRBV29-1 and TRBJ1-4; D unclear. CDR3 length equals 13 residues. Germline V CDR1 and CDR2: SQVTM, ANQGSEA. The V end was cut by 4 bases, the J end by 7 bases, with 13 bases between. CDR3 DNA sequence: TGCAGCGTTGGATGGCTACGGGGTGAAAAACTGTTTTTT. Amino acids: CSVGWLRGEKLFF.

The chain combines TRBV7-2 with TRBJ1-2, with 7 bases lining up with TRBD1. J gave up 14 bases and V 7 bases, and 22 bases lay outside the gene matches. The CDR3 runs 15 residues. Looked up from germline, CDR1 is SGHTA and CDR2 is FQGNSA. CDR3 bases: TGTGCCAGCACTCTCCACCGGGACAGTCCCTTTTGGTGGACCTTC. Its translation: CASTLHRDSPFWWTF.

The chain employs TRBV28 and TRBJ1-2; a possible D gene is TRBD1 (5 bases). Looked up from germline, CDR1 is MDHEN and CDR2 is SYDVKM. The V end lost 2 bases, the J end lost 2 bases, and 15 bases lay between the germline ends. CDR3 length equals 16 residues. CDR3 sequence: CASSLHQGVLNYGYTF. CDR3 sequence (DNA): TGTGCCAGCAGTTTACATCAGGGCGTGTTGAACTATGGCTACACCTTC.

The rearrangement joins TRBV29-1 to TRBJ2-7, with a possible D match to TRBD1 (7 bases). CDR1 and CDR2 (germline): SQVTM, ANQGSEA. V was pared by 8 bases and J by 1 base, with 15 bases between. The CDR3 covers 13 residues. The CDR3 DNA is TGCAGCACTTGGGACAGCGGGTCCTACGAGCAGTACTTC. Protein product: CSTWDSGSYEQYF.